The TCR beta chain under discussion was sequenced for a study of blood T cell repertoires in COVID-19. On the study more broadly: Acute-phase and convalescent COVID-19 samples originated in the United States, Italy and Spain.

As handled by the study authors: Amplification of reference gene primers was used by the study to estimate nucleated cell counts. Sequencing was performed with immunoSEQ multiplex PCR; in TCRdb, only in-frame clones are kept and a portion is missing. Clonal size and the V and J genes are those of that table, whereas D and trimming came from the DNA. The sample gives 95,000 to 150,000 clones, roughly 90% of which show up once; 7.6% is in the top ten. CDR1 is MGHRA, CDR2 YSYEKL, per germline. This CDR3 is built from 18 residues. V was clipped by 0 bases and J by 0 bases; unmatched bases: 8. The sequence derives from a man aged 50 to 59 with acute or convalescent COVID-19. The source material was peripheral blood. This rearrangement joins TRBV4-1 to TRBJ2-7, with 10 bases matching TRBD1. Written as DNA, the CDR3 is TGCGCCAGCAGCCAAGATAGGGGGACAGGGGACCCCTCCTACGAGCAGTACTTC. Translating gives CASSQDRGTGDPSYEQYF.